The source of this T cell receptor (beta chain) is a study of CD8 T cells in Susac syndrome. RNA amounts of about 0.5 to 1 ug underwent reverse transcription with random hexamers. MiXCR was run by TCRdb on the immunoSEQ multiplex PCR reads, yielding one entry per CDR3 protein. Here the sample spans 25,000 to 30,000 distinct CDR3 sequences, roughly 94% being singletons. Controls were age- and sex-matched healthy donors. This CDR3 comprises 17 residues. Germline CDR1 is MGHRA and CDR2 is YSYEKL. Trimming at V came to 4 bases and at J to 6 bases, leaving 12 bases not matched to a gene. This clonotype was seen a single time.

This receptor was identified in a human donor in good health. V usage is TRBV4-1 and J usage is TRBJ2-1; 10 bases agree with TRBD2. The material sequenced was CD8+ T cells from PBMCs. In DNA, the CDR3 is TGCGCCAGCAGCCCGATCTTTGCTCTAGCGGGGGTCAATGAGCAGTTCTTC. Its protein is CASSPIFALAGVNEQFF.